The 27 T cell receptor beta chains below all came from one sample that was sequenced in a study of blood T cell repertoires in COVID-19. Profiled with immunoSEQ multiplex PCR; TCRdb holds only in-frame clones, not every one. The sample lists about 200,000 clones, about 86% occurring once. The specimen was peripheral blood. Every receptor here comes from a woman between 70 and 85 years old with acute or convalescent COVID-19.

The V call is TRBV3-1 (or the pseudogene TRBV3-2), the J call TRBJ1-1; weak D call: TRBD1 (5 bases). CDR3 size: 12 residues. V was clipped by 1 base and J by 8 bases, with 8 bases between them. The germline gives CDR1 LGHDT, CDR2 YNNKEL (reference sequence). CDR3 nucleotide sequence: TGTGCCAGCAGCCAAGGGACACAAGAAGCTTTCTTT. This codes for CASSQGTQEAFF.

This clone was seen just once. The rearrangement links TRBV10-3 to TRBJ2-1, with no clear D. CDR1 ENHRY and CDR2 SYGVKD come from the germline V gene. The germline V and J ends were trimmed by 3 bases and 0 bases, with 3 bases remaining between them. The CDR3 length is 13 residues. The CDR3 reads CAISDSSYNEQFF. As DNA, the CDR3 is TGTGCCATCAGTGACAGCTCCTACAATGAGCAGTTCTTC.

The chain links TRBV10-2 to TRBJ1-2; 8 nucleotides match TRBD1. J was trimmed by 4 bases and V by 6 bases; bases with no gene match: 4. CDR1 is WSHSY, CDR2 SAAADI, per germline. The CDR3 spans 13 residues. This chain's CDR3 is CASRETGAYGYTF. CDR3 bases: TGCGCCAGCAGGGAGACAGGGGCCTATGGCTACACCTTC.

The gene calls are TRBV3-1 (or the pseudogene TRBV3-2) and TRBJ2-1; D gene uncertain. The CDR3 covers 17 residues. Trimming cost V 3 bases and J 5 bases, with 20 bases left between them. CDR1 is LGHDT, CDR2 YNNKEL, per germline (reference sequence). The chain's CDR3 is CASSQHGLRQQDNEQFF. DNA for the CDR3: TGTGCCAGCAGCCAGCACGGGTTGCGGCAGCAAGACAATGAGCAGTTCTTC.

This clone appeared once. This chain joins TRBV6-5 and TRBJ2-5; D is perhaps TRBD2 (6 bases). With 6 bases removed from V and 4 bases from J, the gap between germline ends came to 15 bases. Germline values: CDR1 MNHEY, CDR2 SVGAGI. The CDR3 length is 14 residues. CDR3 region: CASRSGGTAETQYF. Written as DNA, the CDR3 is TGTGCCAGCAGATCTGGAGGGACTGCAGAGACCCAGTACTTC.

The rearrangement uses TRBV7-3 and TRBJ1-1; D is unresolved. This CDR3 is 14 amino acids long. CDR1 and CDR2 from the germline V gene are SGHTA and FQGTGA. V was shortened by 6 bases and J by 7 bases, with 18 bases between the two germline ends. CDR3 amino acids: CASSPLGGSDEAFF. The CDR3 nucleotides are TGTGCCAGCAGTCCCTTGGGAGGGAGTGATGAAGCTTTCTTT.

This clone was found a few times. The chain links TRBV10-3 to TRBJ1-2; TRBD1 aligns across 9 bases. Per germline, CDR1 ENHRY and CDR2 SYGVKD. The CDR3 contains 14 residues. The trim removed 7 bases at V and 6 bases at J, leaving 9 bases unmatched. The CDR3 loop is CAITEADRGHGYTF. The CDR3 DNA reads TGTGCCATCACAGAAGCGGACAGGGGCCATGGCTACACCTTC.

CDR3 coding DNA: TGTGCCAGTAATAAACTAGCGACAACTCGCACAGATACGCAGTATTTT. It codes for CASNKLATTRTDTQYF. The rearrangement links TRBV19 to TRBJ2-3, with 7 bases aligning to TRBD2. V was clipped by 7 bases and J by 1 base; unmatched bases: 11. Germline V gene sequence: CDR1 LNHDA, CDR2 SQIVND (reference sequence). The CDR3 length is 16 residues. Based on the CDR3 plus reference TRBV19 and TRBJ2-3, the full variable domain is DGGITQSPKYLFRKEGQNVTLSCEQNLNHDAMYWYRQDPGQGLRLIYYSQIVNDFQKGDIAEGYSVSREKKESFPLTVTSAQKNPTAFYLCASNKLATTRTDTQYFGPGTRLTVL.

The CDR3 protein is CASSETGGPGPPLHF. In nucleotides, the CDR3 is TGTGCCAGCTCAGAAACAGGGGGACCTGGTCCACCCCTCCACTTT. The chain recombines TRBV18 with TRBJ1-6; TRBD1 agrees at 8 bases. V shed 5 bases, J shed 11 bases, and the junction held 11 bases outside the gene matches. CDR1 and CDR2 (germline): KGHSH, LQKENI. This CDR3 region has 15 residues.

The CDR3 DNA sequence: TGCGCCAGCAGAGAGGCTAACTACGAGCAGTACTTC. This encodes CASREANYEQYF. The rearrangement links TRBV5-1 to TRBJ2-7; D is undetermined. Germline V gene data show CDR1 as SGHRS and CDR2 as YFSETQ. The CDR3 totals 12 residues. The V end was cut by 5 bases, the J end by 3 bases, with 9 bases between.

V gene TRBV4-1 combines with J gene TRBJ1-2, with 11 bases lining up with TRBD1. J was trimmed by 6 bases and V by 0 bases; bases with no gene match: 15. The CDR3 runs 19 residues. CDR1 is MGHRA and CDR2 is YSYEKL in the germline V gene. The CDR3 DNA follows: TGCGCCAGCAGCCAAGATCTGGACAGGGGGCTAATGAGGCTAGATGGCTACACCTTC. This codes for CASSQDLDRGLMRLDGYTF.

J is TRBJ1-2 and V is TRBV12-5; D unresolved. CDR1 is LGHNT, CDR2 FRNRAP, per germline. This CDR3 is 13 amino acids long. V lost 0 bases to trimming and J lost 7 bases, with 9 bases between them. The CDR3 DNA sequence: TGTGCTAGTGGTTTGGTACGGGGAATTGGCTACACCTTC. The encoded protein is CASGLVRGIGYTF.

The chain is built from TRBV5-6 and TRBJ2-3; 11 positions match TRBD2. V was clipped by 2 bases and J by 4 bases; unmatched bases: 9. Germline V gene data show CDR1 as SGHDT and CDR2 as YYEEEE. CDR3 length: 17 amino acids. The CDR3 DNA reads TGTGCCAGCAGCTTCCAGGCCGCTAGCGGGGGGTCAGATACGCAGTATTTT. Translated: CASSFQAASGGSDTQYF.

This chain links TRBV18 with TRBJ1-2, with TRBD1 matching 10 bases. Germline V gene sequence: CDR1 KGHSH, CDR2 LQKENI. V shed 3 bases, J shed 4 bases, and the junction held 5 bases outside the gene matches. This CDR3 contains 15 residues. DNA of the CDR3: TGTGCCAGCTCACCGGGGGGACAGGGGATCTATGGCTACACCTTC. This sequence encodes CASSPGGQGIYGYTF.

J is TRBJ2-1 and V is TRBV7-2, with D uncertain. CDR3 length equals 14 residues. V was shortened by 5 bases and J by 9 bases, with 17 bases between the two germline ends. Germline CDR1 reads SGHTA; CDR2 reads FQGNSA. For the CDR3, the DNA is TGTGCCAGCAGCCCCAATTTCATCGGCGGTGAGCAGTTCTTC. It encodes CASSPNFIGGEQFF. The full variable domain, with the rest looked up from reference TRBV7-2 and TRBJ2-1, is GAGVSQSPSNKVTEKGKDVELRCDPISGHTALYWYRQSLGQGLEFLIYFQGNSAPDKSGLPSDRFSAERTGGSVSTLTIQRTQQEDSAVYLCASSPNFIGGEQFFGPGTRLTVL.

The chain uses TRBV19 and TRBJ1-2; 7 bases agree with TRBD1. The CDR3 covers 13 residues. Germline lookup yields CDR1 LNHDA and CDR2 SQIVND (reference sequence). Trimming cost V 5 bases and J 4 bases; bases outside gene matches: 4. The CDR3 bases are TGTGCCAGTAGTTTGGGACAGCTCTATGGCTACACCTTC. Its protein is CASSLGQLYGYTF.

V and J are TRBV11-2 and TRBJ2-5, with TRBD2 matching 16 bases. Germline V gene sequence: CDR1 SGHAT, CDR2 FQNNGV. The CDR3 sequence is 18 residues long. The V and J ends lost 2 bases and 1 base, in that order; junction bases with no gene match: 4. The CDR3 loop reads CASSLSGLAGGIQETQYF. CDR3 nucleotides: TGTGCCAGCAGCTTATCGGGACTAGCGGGGGGGATCCAAGAGACCCAGTACTTC.

J is TRBJ2-3 and V is TRBV27, with D possibly matching TRBD1 (6 bases). V lost 2 bases to trimming and J lost 4 bases, with 10 bases between them. The CDR3 covers 14 residues. CDR1 is MNHEY and CDR2 is SMNVEV in the germline V gene (reference sequence). CDR3 sequence: CASSLEGGPDTQYF. CDR3 sequence (DNA): TGTGCCAGCAGTTTAGAAGGGGGTCCAGATACGCAGTATTTT.

The chain carries TRBV5-4 and TRBJ1-1; D not certain. Looked up from germline, CDR1 is SGHNT and CDR2 is YYREEE (reference sequence). V lost 4 bases to trimming and J lost 1 base, with 11 bases between them. The CDR3 is 14 residues long. The CDR3 nucleotides are TGTGCCAGCAGCATCGGAGGCCGGAACACTGAAGCTTTCTTT. Its protein is CASSIGGRNTEAFF.

V usage is TRBV5-5 and J usage is TRBJ2-2; D is possibly TRBD1 (5 bases). Trimming removed 2 bases at V and 0 bases at J, with 8 bases between. This CDR3 has 15 residues. Germline V gene sequence: CDR1 SGHKS, CDR2 YYEKEE (reference sequence). The CDR3 region is CASSFWTTNTGELFF. The DNA of the CDR3 is TGTGCCAGCAGCTTTTGGACAACGAACACCGGGGAGCTGTTTTTT. Full variable domain (outside the CDR3, taken from reference TRBV5-5 and TRBJ2-2): DAGVTQSPTHLIKTRGQQVTLRCSPISGHKSVSWYQQVLGQGPQFIFQYYEKEERGRGNFPDRFSARQFPNYSSELNVNALLLGDSALYLCASSFWTTNTGELFFGEGSRLTVL.

Here the CDR3 DNA reads TGTGCCAGCAGTTCAACAGGTCCCACAGACGTGGCTTTCTTT. Protein product: CASSSTGPTDVAFF. The V call is TRBV7-2, the J call TRBJ1-1, with D possibly being TRBD1 (5 bases). Per the germline V gene, CDR1 is SGHTA and CDR2 is FQGNSA. This CDR3 region has 14 residues. V lost 6 bases, J lost 11 bases, and 22 bases lay in between.

V is TRBV5-1 and J is TRBJ1-2; TRBD1 aligns across 7 bases. CDR3 length equals 14 residues. The junction had 4 bases not matched to a gene; V was cut back by 0 bases and J by 5 bases. Looked up from germline, CDR1 is SGHRS and CDR2 is YFSETQ. The CDR3 region is CASSLGDSLYGYTF. Written as DNA, the CDR3 is TGCGCCAGCAGCTTGGGGGACAGTTTATATGGCTACACCTTC. The whole variable domain, remainder taken from reference TRBV5-1 and TRBJ1-2, is KAGVTQTPRYLIKTRGQQVTLSCSPISGHRSVSWYQQTPGQGLQFLFEYFSETQRNKGNFPGRFSGRQFSNSRSEMNVSTLELGDSALYLCASSLGDSLYGYTFGSGTRLTVV.

The chain employs TRBV27 and TRBJ2-1; D is uncertain. Trimming cost V 5 bases and J 5 bases, with 7 bases left between them. The germline V gene has CDR1 MNHEY and CDR2 SMNVEV (reference sequence). The CDR3 contains 12 residues. The CDR3 loop is CASSNFNNEQFF. Here the CDR3 DNA reads TGTGCCAGCAGTAACTTTAACAATGAGCAGTTCTTC.

This clone was counted once. The chain couples TRBV19 to TRBJ1-5, with 11 bases lining up with TRBD1. Germline CDR1 and CDR2: LNHDA and SQIVND (reference sequence). The trim removed 9 bases at V and 8 bases at J, leaving 9 bases unmatched. The CDR3 extends over 14 amino acids. The CDR3 nucleotides read TGTGCCAGCGAGGACAGGGGGCCCACCAAGCCCCAGCATTTT. It specifies CASEDRGPTKPQHF.

This sequence joins TRBV18 and TRBJ2-7, with 8 bases aligning to TRBD1. The CDR3 has 15 amino acids. Germline lookup yields CDR1 KGHSH and CDR2 LQKENI. V was clipped by 6 bases and J by 5 bases; unmatched bases: 12. The CDR3 region is CASSPWTGIRDEQYF. The CDR3 nucleotides are TGTGCCAGCTCCCCCTGGACAGGGATCAGGGACGAGCAGTACTTC.

The chain has TRBV6-1 and TRBJ1-1; 7 nucleotides agree with TRBD1. Germline CDR1 MNHNS, CDR2 SASEGT. V shed 2 bases, J shed 0 bases, and the junction held 3 bases outside the gene matches. The CDR3 has 15 amino acids. CDR3 nucleotides: TGTGCCAGCAGTGAAATACAGGGGCTGAACACTGAAGCTTTCTTT. This codes for CASSEIQGLNTEAFF.

This clone turned up a few times. The V and J genes are TRBV3-1 (or the pseudogene TRBV3-2) and TRBJ2-7; 7 positions agree with TRBD1. J gave up 7 bases and V 8 bases, and 17 bases lay outside the gene matches. Germline V CDR1 and CDR2: LGHDT, YNNKEL (reference sequence). The CDR3 is made up of 15 amino acids. The CDR3 sequence is CASGSFLGQQLEQYF. The CDR3, as DNA: TGTGCCAGCGGCTCTTTCTTGGGACAGCAGCTAGAGCAGTACTTC.